This TCR beta chain emerged from a study of T cells in women clearing cervical HPV infection. Looking at the study overall: Case blood was drawn a median approximately 150 days after lesion detection.

With respect to this clone: The read gets to within 3 residues of the CDR3 end, and the germline J gene fills in the rest.

HPV was found by MY09/MY11 PCR and dot-blot genotyping. CDR3 length: 15 amino acids. The V end was cut by 2 bases, the J end by 4 bases, with 14 bases between. Germline V lookup: CDR1 SGHTA, CDR2 FQGTGA. Using immunoSEQ multiplex PCR, the repertoire was profiled, and TCRdb retains in-frame clones only, with some absent. The sample includes 20,000 to 30,000 clones. The receptor was isolated from a woman between 18 and 69 years old with a cervical HPV16 infection that either progressed to CIN3+ or cleared (not recorded which). The sequenced sample was blood buffy coat. The chain has TRBV7-3 and TRBJ2-5, with D perhaps TRBD1 (5 bases). The covered CDR3 bases are TGTGCCAGCAGCTTATTTGGTGTTCAGGGAGAGACC. It yields the protein CASSLFGVQGET. The whole CDR3 protein reads CASSLFGVQGETQYF.